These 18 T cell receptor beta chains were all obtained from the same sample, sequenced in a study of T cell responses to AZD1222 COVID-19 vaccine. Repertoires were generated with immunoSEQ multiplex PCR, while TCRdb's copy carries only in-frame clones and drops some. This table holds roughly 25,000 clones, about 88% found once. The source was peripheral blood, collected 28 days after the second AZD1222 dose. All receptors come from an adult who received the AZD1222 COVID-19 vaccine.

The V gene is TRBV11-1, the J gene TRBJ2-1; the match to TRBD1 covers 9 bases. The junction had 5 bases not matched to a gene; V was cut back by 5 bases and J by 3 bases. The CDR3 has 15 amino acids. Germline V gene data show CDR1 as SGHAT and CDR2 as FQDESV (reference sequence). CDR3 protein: CASSRTGAYYNEQFF. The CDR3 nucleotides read TGTGCCAGCAGCCGGACAGGGGCCTACTACAATGAGCAGTTCTTC.

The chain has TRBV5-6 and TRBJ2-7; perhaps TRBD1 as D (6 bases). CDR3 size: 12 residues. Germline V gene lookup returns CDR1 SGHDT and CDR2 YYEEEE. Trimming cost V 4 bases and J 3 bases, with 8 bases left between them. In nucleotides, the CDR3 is TGTGCCAGCAGCAAGGACAGCTACGAGCAGTACTTC. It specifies CASSKDSYEQYF.

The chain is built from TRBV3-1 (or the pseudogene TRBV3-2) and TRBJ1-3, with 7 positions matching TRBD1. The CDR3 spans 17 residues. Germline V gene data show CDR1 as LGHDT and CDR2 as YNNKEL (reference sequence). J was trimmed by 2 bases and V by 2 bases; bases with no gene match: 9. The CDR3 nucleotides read TGTGCCAGCAGCCAATTCAATCAGGGGGGGACTGGAAACACCATATATTTT. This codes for CASSQFNQGGTGNTIYF.

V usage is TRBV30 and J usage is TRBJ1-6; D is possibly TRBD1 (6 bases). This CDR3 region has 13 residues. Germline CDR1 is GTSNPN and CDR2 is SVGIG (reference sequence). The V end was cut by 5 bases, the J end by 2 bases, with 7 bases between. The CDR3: CAWGDTYNSPLHF. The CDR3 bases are TGTGCCTGGGGGGACACCTATAATTCACCCCTCCACTTT.

The CDR3 coding sequence is TGTGCCAGCAGTTTTAGGGACACCACCTACGAGCAGTACTTC. This encodes CASSFRDTTYEQYF. The chain uses TRBV27 and TRBJ2-7; tentative D call: TRBD1 (6 bases). The CDR3 has 14 amino acids. Looked up from germline, CDR1 is MNHEY and CDR2 is SMNVEV (reference sequence). V was shortened by 3 bases and J by 2 bases, with 11 bases between the two germline ends.

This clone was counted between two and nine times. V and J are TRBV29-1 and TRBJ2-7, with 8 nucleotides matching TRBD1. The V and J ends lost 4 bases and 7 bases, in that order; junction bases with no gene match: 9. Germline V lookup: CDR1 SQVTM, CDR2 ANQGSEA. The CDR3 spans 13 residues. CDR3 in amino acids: CSVVRTGMWEQYF. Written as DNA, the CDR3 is TGCAGCGTTGTTCGGACAGGGATGTGGGAGCAGTACTTC.

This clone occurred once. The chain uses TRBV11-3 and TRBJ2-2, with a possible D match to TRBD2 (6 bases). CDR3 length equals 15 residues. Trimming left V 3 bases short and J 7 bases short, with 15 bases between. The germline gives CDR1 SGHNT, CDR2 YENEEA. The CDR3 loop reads CASSLDGGRSGELFF. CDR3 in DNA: TGTGCCAGCAGCTTGGACGGGGGAAGAAGCGGGGAGCTGTTTTTT. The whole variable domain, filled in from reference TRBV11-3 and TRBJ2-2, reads EAGVVQSPRYKIIEKKQPVAFWCNPISGHNTLYWYLQNLGQGPELLIRYENEEAVDDSQLPKDRFSAERLKGVDSTLKIQPAELGDSAVYLCASSLDGGRSGELFFGEGSRLTVL.

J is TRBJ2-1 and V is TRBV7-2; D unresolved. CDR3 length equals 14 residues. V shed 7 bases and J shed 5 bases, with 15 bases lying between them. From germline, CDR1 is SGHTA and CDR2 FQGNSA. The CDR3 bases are TGTGCCAGCACCCTACTAAGACACAACAATGAGCAGTTCTTC. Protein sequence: CASTLLRHNNEQFF.

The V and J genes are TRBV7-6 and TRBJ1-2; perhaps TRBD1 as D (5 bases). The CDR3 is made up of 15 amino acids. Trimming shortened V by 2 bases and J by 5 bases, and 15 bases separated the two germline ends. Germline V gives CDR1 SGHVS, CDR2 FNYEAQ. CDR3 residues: CASSLTGSGMYGYTF. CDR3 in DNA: TGTGCCAGCAGCTTAACAGGTTCGGGGATGTATGGCTACACCTTC.

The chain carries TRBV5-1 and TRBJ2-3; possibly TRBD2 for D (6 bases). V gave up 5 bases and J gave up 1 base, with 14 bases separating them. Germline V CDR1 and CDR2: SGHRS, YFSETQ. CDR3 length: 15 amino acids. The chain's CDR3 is CASRLEGYGTDTQYF. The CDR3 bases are TGCGCCAGCAGGCTGGAGGGTTACGGCACAGATACGCAGTATTTT.

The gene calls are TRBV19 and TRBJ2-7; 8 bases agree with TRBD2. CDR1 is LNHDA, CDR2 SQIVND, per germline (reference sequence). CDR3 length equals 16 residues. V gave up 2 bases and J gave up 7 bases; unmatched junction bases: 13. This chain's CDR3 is CASSIIGGLALEEQYF. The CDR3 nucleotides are TGTGCCAGTAGTATAATAGGAGGACTAGCTCTTGAGGAGCAGTACTTC.

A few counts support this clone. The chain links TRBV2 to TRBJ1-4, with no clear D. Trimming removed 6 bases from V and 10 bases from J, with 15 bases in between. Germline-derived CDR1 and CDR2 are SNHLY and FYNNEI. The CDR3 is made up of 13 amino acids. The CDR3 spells CASSFGEAGKLFF. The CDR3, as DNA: TGTGCCAGCAGCTTCGGCGAGGCGGGAAAACTGTTTTTT.

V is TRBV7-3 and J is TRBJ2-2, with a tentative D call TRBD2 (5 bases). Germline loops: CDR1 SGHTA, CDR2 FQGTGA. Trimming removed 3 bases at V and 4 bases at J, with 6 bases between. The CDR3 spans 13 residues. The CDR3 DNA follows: TGTGCCAGCAGCTTCGGAGGCACCGGGGAGCTGTTTTTT. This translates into CASSFGGTGELFF.

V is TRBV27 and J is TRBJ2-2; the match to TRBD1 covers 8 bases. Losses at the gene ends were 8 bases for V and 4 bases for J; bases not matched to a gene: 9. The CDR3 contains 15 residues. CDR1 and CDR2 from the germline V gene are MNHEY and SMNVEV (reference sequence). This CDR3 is CASFRSGQGTGELFF. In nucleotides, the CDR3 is TGTGCCAGCTTCCGAAGCGGACAGGGCACCGGGGAGCTGTTTTTT.

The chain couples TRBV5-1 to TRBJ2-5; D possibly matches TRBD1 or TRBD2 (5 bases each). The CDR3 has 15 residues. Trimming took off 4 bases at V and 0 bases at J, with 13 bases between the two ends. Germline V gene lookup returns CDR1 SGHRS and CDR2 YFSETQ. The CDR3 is CASSPPGAYQETQYF. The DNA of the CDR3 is TGCGCCAGCAGCCCGCCCGGGGCCTACCAAGAGACCCAGTACTTC. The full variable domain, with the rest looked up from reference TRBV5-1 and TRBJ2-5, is KAGVTQTPRYLIKTRGQQVTLSCSPISGHRSVSWYQQTPGQGLQFLFEYFSETQRNKGNFPGRFSGRQFSNSRSEMNVSTLELGDSALYLCASSPPGAYQETQYFGPGTRLLVL.

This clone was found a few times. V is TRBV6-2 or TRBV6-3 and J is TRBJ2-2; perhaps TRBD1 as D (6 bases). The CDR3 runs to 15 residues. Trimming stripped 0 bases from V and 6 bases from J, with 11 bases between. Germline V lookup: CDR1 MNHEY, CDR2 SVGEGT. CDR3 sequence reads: CASSYSKTGPGELFF. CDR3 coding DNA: TGTGCCAGCAGTTACTCGAAGACAGGCCCCGGGGAGCTGTTTTTT.

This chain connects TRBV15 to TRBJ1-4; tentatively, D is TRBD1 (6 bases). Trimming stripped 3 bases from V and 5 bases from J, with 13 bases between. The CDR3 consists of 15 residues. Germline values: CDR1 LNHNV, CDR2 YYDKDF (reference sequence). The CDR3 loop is CATSRDSRWNEKLFF. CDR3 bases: TGTGCCACCAGCAGGGACAGCCGGTGGAATGAAAAACTGTTTTTT. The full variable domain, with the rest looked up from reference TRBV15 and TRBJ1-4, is DAMVIQNPRYQVTQFGKPVTLSCSQTLNHNVMYWYQQKSSQAPKLLFHYYDKDFNNEADTPDNFQSRRPNTSFCFLDIRSPGLGDTAMYLCATSRDSRWNEKLFFGSGTQLSVL.

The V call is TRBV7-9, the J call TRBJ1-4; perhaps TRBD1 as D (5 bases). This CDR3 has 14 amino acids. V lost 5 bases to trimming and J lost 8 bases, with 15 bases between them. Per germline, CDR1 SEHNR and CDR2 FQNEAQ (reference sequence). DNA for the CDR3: TGTGCCAGCAGCGCAGCTGGGGCGAGAGAAAAACTGTTTTTT. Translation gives CASSAAGAREKLFF.